The T cell receptor (beta chain) described here comes from a study of T cells in Graves' hyperthyroidism and ophthalmopathy. V gave up 3 bases and J gave up 8 bases, with 16 bases separating them. This CDR3 is built from 14 residues. Germline values: CDR1 LNHDA, CDR2 SQIVND (reference sequence). Researchers took RNA transcripts and amplified the TCR beta CDR3 regions from them. TCR CDR3 underwent first-round RT-PCR with the HTBI primer set. MiXCR was run by TCRdb on the multiplex PCR reads, yielding one entry per CDR3 protein. The sample has about 280,000 distinct CDR3 sequences; 25% are singletons. The table lists this clonotype with many counts.

V is TRBV19 and J is TRBJ1-1; the D gene is possibly TRBD1 (5 bases). Sample: blood. The origin of this receptor is a man between 40 and 49 years old with Graves' hyperthyroidism that later progressed to Graves' ophthalmopathy. The CDR3 sequence is CASSMTFGQGEAFF. The CDR3 DNA reads as TGTGCCAGTAGTATGACGTTTGGGCAGGGAGAAGCTTTCTTT.